Listed below are T cell receptor beta chains from one sample, sequenced in a study of cytomegalovirus exposure and HLA in healthy donors. Method: immunoSEQ multiplex PCR; TCRdb's copy keeps in-frame clones and lacks some. The sample includes 200,000 or so clones, 75% to 90% of them seen just once. Sequenced input: PBMCs. The receptors were sampled from a woman between 45 and 60 years old in good health and CMV-seropositive. Both conserved end residues are part of each CDR3. D genes are given only for firm matches.

>TRBJ2-2|TRBV5-4|-
CASYPKGGSTGELFF
>TRBJ2-5|TRBV16|TRBD2
CASSFRTSGGKTQYF
>TRBJ1-5|TRBV5-5|-
CASSFTGTGNQPQHF
>TRBJ2-7|TRBV7-8|-
CASSVQGIGEQYF
>TRBJ2-7|TRBV9|TRBD1
CASSPRTGLSSYEQYF
>TRBJ2-2|TRBV7-3|TRBD2
CASSPRTSGNTGELFF
>TRBJ1-2|TRBV19|-
CASSSLLGATYGYTF
>TRBJ2-2|TRBV4-1|TRBD2
CASSPRGAGELFF
>TRBJ2-1|TRBV5-4|TRBD2
CASSAPPGGVGYNEQFF
>TRBJ2-3|TRBV5-1|-
CASSSGLSTDTQYF
>TRBJ2-5|TRBV6-5|-
CASSTGTLYQETQYF
>TRBJ1-1|TRBV6-1|-
CASSRTGNTEAFF
>TRBJ2-3|TRBV18|TRBD2
CASSPPGAAGGTQYF
>TRBJ2-7|TRBV15|-
CATSSGYRDRDEQYF
>TRBJ2-7|TRBV7-2|-
CASSLTAGYEQYF
>TRBJ1-2|TRBV18|-
CASHNSTAYGYTF
>TRBJ1-5|TRBV4-3|-
CASSQDGGLSNQPQHF
>TRBJ2-5|TRBV28|-
CASSSETQYF
>TRBJ1-6|TRBV5-6|-
CASSLDRVNNSPLHF
>TRBJ2-4|TRBV6-6|-
CASSRRQGGWNIQYF
>TRBJ1-5|TRBV30|TRBD1
CAWSRFGTDSNQPQHF
>TRBJ1-4|TRBV5-1|-
CASSFIGGGKTVF
>TRBJ2-1|TRBV7-9|-
CASSFRGPYNEQFF
>TRBJ2-7|TRBV7-2|TRBD1
CASSLGGTGSYEQYF
>TRBJ2-2|TRBV11-1|-
CASSVGAGELFF
>TRBJ2-7|TRBV5-1|-
CASTAVDSGEQYF
>TRBJ2-1|TRBV19|-
CASRTGNEQFF
>TRBJ1-5|TRBV7-6|-
CASSLQVKNQPRHF
>TRBJ2-2|TRBV6-6|TRBD2
CASRMGLAGGELFF
>TRBJ2-5|TRBV19|-
CASSTSGTLQETQYF
>TRBJ1-2|TRBV11-2|-
CASSPRDSGYGYTF
>TRBJ1-2|TRBV7-2|-
CASSLGGSNYGYTF
>TRBJ1-2|TRBV2|TRBD1
CASMQGGFSYGYTF
>TRBJ2-7|TRBV28|-
CASSLSSSYEQYF
>TRBJ2-1|TRBV2|TRBD2
CASSTPSGGAGNEQFF
>TRBJ2-1|TRBV12-5|TRBD1
CASGLGQGPYNEQFF
>TRBJ1-5|TRBV7-2|TRBD1
CASSLARTGESIYSNQPQHF
>TRBJ1-1|TRBV27|-
CASRSANTEAFF
>TRBJ2-7|TRBV30|TRBD2
CAWSWEGEQYF
>TRBJ2-5|TRBV29-1|-
CSVDEGAKYQETQYF
>TRBJ2-1|TRBV28|TRBD2
CASSPYAGGAYNEQFF
>TRBJ1-5|TRBV6-1|TRBD1
CASRTGQPGQPQHF
>TRBJ1-6|TRBV19|-
CASRLRQGLNSPLHF
>TRBJ1-2|TRBV7-2|TRBD1
CASSPGTGVGYTF
>TRBJ2-7|TRBV5-4|TRBD2
CASSPRTSGDHEQYF
>TRBJ1-1|TRBV1|-
CTSSQDKLNSGERNTEAFF
>TRBJ2-1|TRBV5-4|TRBD2
CASSPTSGGSSYNEQFF
>TRBJ2-5|TRBV5-1|TRBD2
CASFSGGAYQETQYF
>TRBJ2-7|TRBV18|TRBD1
CASSPSGGSSYEQYF
>TRBJ2-3|TRBV18|-
CASSPGRAGTDTQYF
>TRBJ2-5|TRBV28|-
CASSPSRVMKETQYF
>TRBJ2-7|TRBV4-1|-
CASSQGAQSSRREQYF
>TRBJ2-6|TRBV5-1|-
CASSLQEAGANVLTF
>TRBJ1-2|TRBV6-1|-
CASSGTGNLFLGYTF
>TRBJ2-7|TRBV6-5|-
CASSYSMDTGQYF
>TRBJ2-3|TRBV5-6|-
CASSPSGTDTQYF
>TRBJ2-5|TRBV4-2|TRBD2
CASSPSGGHQETQYF